The clone carrying this T cell receptor beta chain was seen ten or more times. Its antigen remains unidentified. The time point: before preoperative PTX-NDP chemotherapy. This entry is derived from a study of esophageal squamous cell carcinoma under preoperative chemotherapy. Study-level background: Both tumor-infiltrating lymphocytes and peripheral blood T cells had their TCR repertoires profiled. Whole-study findings and limits: After paclitaxel-nedaplatin, abundant clones were more likely to contract than amplify. After treatment, tumor-infiltrating lymphocytes apparently came partly from blood T cells.

Trimming removed 5 bases from V and 2 bases from J; junction bases left unmatched: 6. The length of the CDR3 is 15 residues. Germline V gene lookup returns CDR1 MNHEY and CDR2 SVGEGT. TCRdb redid the calling of the PCR reads with MiXCR, one entry per CDR3 protein. Counted here are roughly 16,000 distinct CDR3 sequences, approximately 48% occurring once; the ten biggest clones make up around 29%. The rearrangement uses TRBV6-2 or TRBV6-3 and TRBJ2-7; 10 positions agree with TRBD1. The source is a human donor with esophageal squamous cell carcinoma. The donor label of this sample is uncertain. This specimen was taken from a patient given preoperative chemotherapy. The CDR3 spells CASSLRDRGAYEQYF. The CDR3 coding sequence is TGTGCCAGCAGTCTCCGGGACAGGGGTGCCTACGAGCAGTACTTC.